This TCR beta chain came from a study of blood T cell repertoires in COVID-19. Germline values: CDR1 SGHTA, CDR2 FQGNSA. Trimming took 1 base from V and 4 from J; bases not matched to a gene: 13. There are 19 residues in the CDR3. The protocol was immunoSEQ multiplex PCR, while the TCRdb copy is restricted to in-frame clones and leaves out a portion. Of about 82,000 clones detected, 80% appear once; the ten largest clones hold approximately 12%. The chain joins TRBV7-2 to TRBJ2-3, with 11 bases that match TRBD1. This TCR came from a woman in her forties with active or convalescent COVID-19. The specimen was peripheral blood. CDR3 in DNA: TGTGCCAGCAGCTTAGACCCCCCCCGACCGGGACAGGGGGCAGATACGCAGTATTTT. Protein: CASSLDPPRPGQGADTQYF.